This is a list of T cell receptor beta chains from one sample in a study of control samples from healthy donors and cancer patients. The protocol was immunoSEQ multiplex PCR, while the TCRdb copy is restricted to in-frame clones and leaves out a portion. The top ten clones hold more than 2% of a sample with about 130,000 clones, around 90% of them seen once. Sequencing used blood. The source is a man younger than 35 in good health. CDR3s leave out the opening cysteine and the closing phenylalanine or tryptophan. The order of the fields is V gene, CDR3 protein.

TRBV5-1 ASSPRSGELF
TRBV7-8 ASSLGTGDQALH
TRBV29-1 SVEDGTGERGYT
TRBV7-3 ASSRRWGNSGNTIY
TRBV30 ALQGITYEQY
TRBV28 ASSHPRGRETQY
TRBV7-9 ASSLGTAYEQY
TRBV15 ATSRDNRVAF
TRBV18 ASSPRTGEAF
TRBV30 AWMGNNSPLH